Reported below is one T cell receptor (beta chain). The sample is drawn from a study of blood T cell repertoires in COVID-19. Study information: The analysed material was cDNA or gDNA that came from T cells, B-cell-depleted T cells, or PBMCs.

As processed by the authors: From reference gene primer amplification, estimates of nucleated cell counts were derived. Libraries were prepared by immunoSEQ multiplex PCR; TCRdb keeps only in-frame clonotypes and omits some of them. D and trimming were read from the DNA, whereas the V and J calls and clone size are those reported in that table. The data hold 120,000 to 150,000 clones, with roughly 80% observed a single time. V shed 11 bases, J shed 4 bases, and the junction held 8 bases outside the gene matches. Germline values: CDR1 MNHEY, CDR2 SVGAGI. This CDR3 has 14 residues. V is TRBV6-5 and J is TRBJ1-6; TRBD1 aligns across 7 bases. The origin of this receptor is a man aged 50 or older with acute or convalescent COVID-19. Sample: peripheral blood. In DNA form, the CDR3 reads TGTGCCGCAGGGGGGACAGCGTATAATTCACCCCTCCACTTT. As protein: CAAGGTAYNSPLHF.